Presented here are 25 T cell receptor beta chains from one specimen sequenced in a study of response to subunit inactivated influenza vaccine. TCRdb itself ran the RT-PCR reads through MiXCR, one entry per CDR3 protein. The table includes about 700,000 distinct CDR3 sequences, 14% detected once. This sample comprised PBMCs from blood, obtained around 14 days before vaccination. The receptor source for this set is a man aged 45 to 65 who received an inactivated influenza vaccine.

This sequence joins TRBV20-1 and TRBJ2-5, with D tentatively TRBD1 or TRBD2 (5 bases each). Trimming took off 6 bases at V and 5 bases at J, with 22 bases between the two ends. CDR1 is DFQATT and CDR2 is SNEGSKA in the germline V gene (reference sequence). This CDR3 spans 15 amino acids. The CDR3 spells CSANKAGAEMETQYF. The CDR3 nucleotides read TGCAGTGCAAACAAAGCCGGGGCCGAGATGGAGACCCAGTACTTC.

The genes are TRBV6-6 and TRBJ2-7, with TRBD1 matching 8 bases. Germline V lookup: CDR1 MNHNY, CDR2 SVGAGI (reference sequence). With 6 bases clipped from V and 5 bases from J, the junction kept 6 bases outside the gene matches. The CDR3 loop spans 13 amino acids. CDR3 sequence: CASSHSDRDEQYF. Written as DNA, the CDR3 is TGTGCCAGCAGCCACTCGGACAGGGACGAGCAGTACTTC.

The chain uses TRBV7-8 and TRBJ2-3; D gene uncertain. Trimming shortened V by 1 base and J by 0 bases, and 14 bases separated the two germline ends. This CDR3 is 17 amino acids long. The germline gives CDR1 SGHVS, CDR2 FQNEAQ. The CDR3 DNA reads as TGTGCCAGCAGCTTAGTCGGCAGCCCGAGTAGCACAGATACGCAGTATTTT. It is translated as CASSLVGSPSSTDTQYF.

In its sample, this clonotype was seen a few times. The rearrangement joins TRBV27 to TRBJ2-7; TRBD2 aligns across 8 bases. The V gene end was trimmed by 5 bases and the J gene end by 2 bases; junction bases not matched to a gene: 17. Germline values: CDR1 MNHEY, CDR2 SMNVEV (reference sequence). This CDR3 region has 18 residues. CDR3 region: CASSPILSGRLKTYEQYF. The CDR3 region has the DNA TGTGCCAGCAGTCCAATACTCAGCGGGAGACTAAAAACCTACGAGCAGTACTTC.

This clonotype has only a few counts. The CDR3 reads CASSSGAGGELFF. DNA of the CDR3: TGTGCCAGCAGCTCAGGGGCTGGCGGGGAGCTGTTTTTT. This chain connects TRBV7-9 to TRBJ2-2; the D gene is possibly TRBD1 (6 bases). The CDR3 length is 13 residues. The V and J ends lost 4 bases and 7 bases respectively, with 10 bases between them. Germline CDR1 SEHNR, CDR2 FQNEAQ (reference sequence).

On this clonotype itself: An end of the junction differs from the germline gene, which may be a read error. The V call is TRBV27, the J call TRBJ2-2, with 7 nucleotides matching TRBD2. The germline gives CDR1 MNHEY, CDR2 SMNVEV (reference sequence). The CDR3 runs 15 residues. CDR3 protein: CASSSLAVNTGELCF. The CDR3 nucleotides are TGTGCCAGCAGTTCCCTAGCGGTGAACACCGGGGAGCTGTGTTTT.

This clonotype was found many times. This chain uses TRBV4-2 with TRBJ2-3, with TRBD1 as a possible D gene (6 bases). V lost 4 bases, J lost 1 base, and 27 bases lay in between. The CDR3 extends over 20 amino acids. Germline CDR1 is LGHNA and CDR2 is YNFKEQ. CDR3 in amino acids: CASSPPSGVGPSSGTDTQYF. The CDR3 DNA reads TGTGCCAGCAGCCCCCCTTCAGGGGTAGGCCCCTCTAGTGGCACAGATACGCAGTATTTT.

Many counts were recorded for this clonotype. The chain couples TRBV15 to TRBJ2-3, with 11 bases aligning to TRBD2. V was clipped by 1 base and J by 0 bases; unmatched bases: 9. The CDR3 extends over 19 amino acids. CDR1 is LNHNV and CDR2 is YYDKDF in the germline V gene (reference sequence). This CDR3 reads CATSRGTSGGSTSTDTQYF. The CDR3 region has the DNA TGTGCCACCAGCAGAGGAACTAGCGGGGGATCGACTAGCACAGATACGCAGTATTTT.

This clonotype came up many times. The CDR3 DNA is TGCGCCAGCAGCCAAGCCGGACGGGGGAACTCAGATACGCAGTATTTT. The encoded protein is CASSQAGRGNSDTQYF. This chain uses TRBV4-3 with TRBJ2-3; possibly TRBD2 for D (6 bases). The V and J ends lost 1 base and 4 bases respectively, with 15 bases between them. Germline V CDR1 and CDR2: LGHNA, YSLEER. CDR3 length equals 16 residues.

Of note for this clonotype: This is likely a read error, given that the CDR3 carries no conserved phenylalanine or tryptophan at its end. No DNA is shown, since the ends of the CDR3 on it are uncertain; the CDR3 is the one TCRdb lists. The V gene is TRBV10-2, the J gene TRBJ1-6. The CDR3 length is 9 residues, termini included. Germline V gene lookup returns CDR1 WSHSY and CDR2 SAAADI. The CDR3 reads CASSRRPLV.

The chain has TRBV6-1 and TRBJ2-3, with D possibly matching TRBD2 (5 bases). Trimming shortened V by 2 bases and J by 5 bases, and 14 bases separated the two germline ends. Looked up from germline, CDR1 is MNHNS and CDR2 is SASEGT. This CDR3 comprises 15 residues. In nucleotides, the CDR3 is TGTGCCAGCAGTGAAAGCGGATCCGCGGGAGATACGCAGTATTTT. Translating it yields CASSESGSAGDTQYF.

At least ten counts were recorded for this clonotype. The V call is TRBV5-1, the J call TRBJ2-3; D not resolved. Germline values: CDR1 SGHRS, CDR2 YFSETQ. CDR3 length equals 11 residues. The V end lost 0 bases, the J end lost 6 bases, and 2 bases lay between the germline ends. DNA for the CDR3: TGCGCCAGCAGCTTGGACGATACGCAGTATTTT. This encodes CASSLDDTQYF.

This clonotype was recorded at least ten times. The J gene is TRBJ2-3, the V gene TRBV12-3 or TRBV12-4; TRBD1 matches 7 bases. The CDR3 is 16 amino acids. Trimming at V came to 5 bases and at J to 4 bases, leaving 12 bases not matched to a gene. The CDR3 loop is CASSATQGMRPDTQYF. In DNA, the CDR3 is TGTGCCAGCAGTGCCACACAGGGGATGAGGCCAGATACGCAGTATTTT.

The chain is built from TRBV25-1 and TRBJ2-7, with D perhaps TRBD1 (6 bases). Germline CDR1 reads MGHDK; CDR2 reads SYGVNS. CDR3 length: 14 amino acids. Trimming took 5 bases from V and 3 from J, leaving 14 bases between them. In DNA, the CDR3 is TGTGCCAGCAGTCCGCGGACAGCCAACTACGAGCAGTACTTC. Amino acid sequence: CASSPRTANYEQYF.

This clonotype was counted ten times or more. V usage is TRBV2 and J usage is TRBJ2-1; D not resolved. The CDR3 contains 13 residues. The V end was cut by 6 bases, the J end by 3 bases, with 9 bases between. CDR1 and CDR2 (germline): SNHLY, FYNNEI. The CDR3 reads CASRSPFYNEQFF. Here the CDR3 DNA reads TGTGCCAGCAGAAGTCCCTTCTACAATGAGCAGTTCTTC.

This clonotype was seen only a few times. J is TRBJ2-3 and V is TRBV12-5; either TRBD1 or TRBD2 may supply D (6 bases each). The CDR3 length is 18 residues. Trimming took off 1 base at V and 2 bases at J, with 19 bases between the two ends. Looked up from germline, CDR1 is LGHNT and CDR2 is FRNRAP. The CDR3 spells CASGLGGGGLRFTDTQYF. As DNA, the CDR3 is TGTGCTAGTGGTTTGGGCGGAGGGGGTCTTAGGTTCACAGATACGCAGTATTTT.

This clonotype was picked up a small number of times. The chain is built from TRBV6-1 and TRBJ2-1, with 10 bases aligning to TRBD2. V lost 7 bases and J lost 10; bases outside the gene matches: 16. The CDR3 covers 16 residues. Germline loops: CDR1 MNHNS, CDR2 SASEGT. CDR3 DNA: TGTGCCAGCACCAAGGTGCGGACTAGCGGAATGGGGGAGCAGTTCTTC. This encodes CASTKVRTSGMGEQFF.

This clonotype was recorded a few times. The chain links TRBV10-3 to TRBJ1-1; D is unresolved. V gave up 0 bases and J gave up 2 bases, with 10 bases separating them. Germline loops: CDR1 ENHRY, CDR2 SYGVKD. This CDR3 is 15 amino acids long. Here the CDR3 reads CAISESMAVNTEAFF. As DNA, the CDR3 is TGTGCCATCAGTGAGTCTATGGCGGTAAACACTGAAGCTTTCTTT.

The chain employs TRBV24-1 and TRBJ2-1; 12 bases line up with TRBD1. Germline V CDR1 and CDR2: KGHDR, SFDVKD. The CDR3 has 14 residues. Trimming at V came to 6 bases and at J to 9 bases, leaving 5 bases not matched to a gene. CDR3 amino acids: CATSPGQGASEQFF. DNA of the CDR3: TGTGCCACCAGTCCGGGACAGGGGGCTAGTGAGCAGTTCTTC.

The sample holds many counts of this clonotype. The J gene is TRBJ1-1, the V gene TRBV12-3 or TRBV12-4; 7 bases line up with TRBD1. The CDR3 loop spans 12 amino acids. Trimming at V came to 5 bases and at J to 7 bases, leaving 4 bases not matched to a gene. The CDR3 loop is CASSPTGVEAFF. In DNA form, the CDR3 reads TGTGCCAGCAGTCCCACAGGGGTTGAAGCTTTCTTT.

This clonotype has more than one count but fewer than ten. This chain joins TRBV28 and TRBJ2-1; 8 bases line up with TRBD1. Germline CDR1 MDHEN, CDR2 SYDVKM. V shed 4 bases, J shed 9 bases, and the junction held 11 bases outside the gene matches. The CDR3 extends over 15 amino acids. The CDR3 nucleotides are TGTGCCAGCAGTTCCCCCGGGACAGGAATAGTTGAGCAGTTCTTC. Protein: CASSSPGTGIVEQFF.

This chain joins TRBV27 and TRBJ2-7; TRBD1 matches 8 bases. This CDR3 has 14 residues. J was trimmed by 3 bases and V by 5 bases; bases with no gene match: 6. Looked up from germline, CDR1 is MNHEY and CDR2 is SMNVEV (reference sequence). This CDR3 reads CASSTRTGSYEQYF. CDR3 DNA: TGTGCCAGCAGTACCCGGACAGGGAGCTACGAGCAGTACTTC.

The table lists this clonotype with a few counts. This sequence joins TRBV28 and TRBJ1-5; D might be TRBD1 (5 bases). V was shortened by 8 bases and J by 5 bases, with 25 bases between the two germline ends. This CDR3 has 17 residues. Germline assignment: CDR1 MDHEN and CDR2 SYDVKM. This CDR3 is CASGVWGTSGGYQPQHF. The CDR3 DNA reads TGTGCCAGCGGTGTATGGGGGACCTCCGGGGGATATCAGCCCCAGCATTTT.

The V gene is TRBV7-3, the J gene TRBJ2-1, with D unclear. Germline V gene lookup returns CDR1 SGHTA and CDR2 FQGTGA. CDR3 length: 13 amino acids. Trimming removed 2 bases from V and 5 bases from J, with 7 bases in between. The CDR3 DNA reads TGTGCCAGCAGCTTATATCCAGACAATGAGCAGTTCTTC. Its translation: CASSLYPDNEQFF.

This clonotype was observed many times. V usage is TRBV20-1 and J usage is TRBJ2-1; 7 bases fit TRBD2. Germline trimming cut 1 base from V and 7 bases from J; bases unmatched to any gene: 16. The germline V gene encodes CDR1 DFQATT and CDR2 SNEGSKA (reference sequence). The CDR3 loop spans 17 amino acids. CDR3 amino acids: CSARGILASGGANEQFF. The CDR3 coding sequence is TGCAGTGCTAGAGGAATTTTGGCTAGCGGAGGCGCTAATGAGCAGTTCTTC.